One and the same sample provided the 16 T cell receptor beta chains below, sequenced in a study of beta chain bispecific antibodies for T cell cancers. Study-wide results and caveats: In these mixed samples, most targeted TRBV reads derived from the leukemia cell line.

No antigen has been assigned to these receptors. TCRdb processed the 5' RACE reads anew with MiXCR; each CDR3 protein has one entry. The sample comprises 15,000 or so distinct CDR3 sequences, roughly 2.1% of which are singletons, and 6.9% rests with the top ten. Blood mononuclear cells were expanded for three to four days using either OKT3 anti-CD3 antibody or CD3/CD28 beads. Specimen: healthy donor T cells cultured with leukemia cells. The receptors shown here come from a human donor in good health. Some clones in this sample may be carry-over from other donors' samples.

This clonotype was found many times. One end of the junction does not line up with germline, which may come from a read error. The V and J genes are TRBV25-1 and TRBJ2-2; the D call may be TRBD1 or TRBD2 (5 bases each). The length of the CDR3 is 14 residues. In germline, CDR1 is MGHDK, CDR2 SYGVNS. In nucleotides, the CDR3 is TGTGCCAGCAGTCTCGGGACCAACACCGGGGACCTGTTTTTT. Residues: CASSLGTNTGDLFF.

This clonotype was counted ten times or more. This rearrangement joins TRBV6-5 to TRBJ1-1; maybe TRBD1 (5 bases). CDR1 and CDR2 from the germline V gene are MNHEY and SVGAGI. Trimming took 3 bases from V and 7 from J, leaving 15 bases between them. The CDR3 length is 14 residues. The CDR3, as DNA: TGTGCCAGCAGTTATGAGAAGGGACTGGGTGAAGCTTTCTTT. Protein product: CASSYEKGLGEAFF.

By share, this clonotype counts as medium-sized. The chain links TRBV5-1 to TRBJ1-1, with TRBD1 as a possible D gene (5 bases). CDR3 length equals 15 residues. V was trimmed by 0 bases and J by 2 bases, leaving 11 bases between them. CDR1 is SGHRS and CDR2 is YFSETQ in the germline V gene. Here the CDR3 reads CASSLEGPSNTEAFF. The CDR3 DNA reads TGCGCCAGCAGCTTGGAGGGGCCCTCCAACACTGAAGCTTTCTTT. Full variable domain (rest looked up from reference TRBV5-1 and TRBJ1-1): KAGVTQTPRYLIKTRGQQVTLSCSPISGHRSVSWYQQTPGQGLQFLFEYFSETQRNKGNFPGRFSGRQFSNSRSEMNVSTLELGDSALYLCASSLEGPSNTEAFFGQGTRLTVV.

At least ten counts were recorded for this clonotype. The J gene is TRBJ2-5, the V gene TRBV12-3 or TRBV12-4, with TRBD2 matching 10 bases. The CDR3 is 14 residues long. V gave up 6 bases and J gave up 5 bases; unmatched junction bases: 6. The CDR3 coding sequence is TGTGCCAGCAGCCCACTAGCGGGGTGGGAGACCCAGTACTTC. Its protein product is CASSPLAGWETQYF.

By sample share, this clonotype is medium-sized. The CDR3 protein is CSASGTGLIEQYF. The CDR3 DNA reads TGCAGTGCTTCCGGGACAGGCTTGATCGAGCAGTACTTC. The chain joins TRBV20-1 to TRBJ2-7; 8 bases are shared with TRBD1. CDR3 length: 13 amino acids. J was trimmed by 6 bases and V by 5 bases; bases with no gene match: 9. Germline V lookup: CDR1 DFQATT, CDR2 SNEGSKA (reference sequence).

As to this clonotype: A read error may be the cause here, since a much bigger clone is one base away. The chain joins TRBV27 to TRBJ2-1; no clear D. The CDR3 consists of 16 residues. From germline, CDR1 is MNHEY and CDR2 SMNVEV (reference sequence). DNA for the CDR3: TGTGCCAGCAGTCCCGTCACCGCTTCCTATTACAATAAGCAGTTCTTC. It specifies CASSPVTASYYNKQFF.

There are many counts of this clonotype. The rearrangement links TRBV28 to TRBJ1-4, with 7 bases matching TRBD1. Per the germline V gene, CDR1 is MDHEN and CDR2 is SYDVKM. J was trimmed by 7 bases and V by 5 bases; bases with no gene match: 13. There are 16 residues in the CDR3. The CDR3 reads CASSLSRQGPPEKLFF. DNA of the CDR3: TGTGCCAGCAGTCTTTCGCGACAGGGCCCTCCTGAAAAACTGTTTTTT.

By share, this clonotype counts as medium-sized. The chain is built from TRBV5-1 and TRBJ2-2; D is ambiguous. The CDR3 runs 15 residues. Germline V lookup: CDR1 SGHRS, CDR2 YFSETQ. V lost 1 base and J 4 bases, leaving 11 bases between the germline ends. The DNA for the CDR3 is TGCGCCAGCAGCTTGATCCATCTGCTCACCGGGGAGCTGTTTTTT. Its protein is CASSLIHLLTGELFF.

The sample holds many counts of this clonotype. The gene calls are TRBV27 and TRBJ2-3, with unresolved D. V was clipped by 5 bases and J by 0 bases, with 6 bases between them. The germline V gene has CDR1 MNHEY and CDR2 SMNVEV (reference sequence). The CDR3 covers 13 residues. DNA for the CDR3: TGTGCCAGCAGTCGCTTTAGCACAGATACGCAGTATTTT. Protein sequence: CASSRFSTDTQYF.

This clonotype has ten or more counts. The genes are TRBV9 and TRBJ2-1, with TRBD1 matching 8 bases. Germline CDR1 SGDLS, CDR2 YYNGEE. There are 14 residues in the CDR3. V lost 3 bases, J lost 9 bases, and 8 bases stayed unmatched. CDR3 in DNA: TGTGCCAGCAGCGAGGGACAGGTGGAAATTGAGCAGTTCTTC. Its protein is CASSEGQVEIEQFF.

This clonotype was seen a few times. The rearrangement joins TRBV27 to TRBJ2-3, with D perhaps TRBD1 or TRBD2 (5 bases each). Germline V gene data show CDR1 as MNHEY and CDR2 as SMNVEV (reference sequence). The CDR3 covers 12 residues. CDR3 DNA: TGTGGGACCGGGGACCCCACAGATACGCAGTATTTT. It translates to CGTGDPTDTQYF.

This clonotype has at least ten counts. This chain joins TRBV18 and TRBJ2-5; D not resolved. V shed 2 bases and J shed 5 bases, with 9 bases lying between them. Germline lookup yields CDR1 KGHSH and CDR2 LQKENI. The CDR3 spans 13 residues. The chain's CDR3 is CASSPEPLETQYF. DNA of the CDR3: TGTGCCAGCTCACCAGAACCCCTGGAGACCCAGTACTTC. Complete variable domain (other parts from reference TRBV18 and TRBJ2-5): NAGVMQNPRHLVRRRGQEARLRCSPMKGHSHVYWYRQLPEEGLKFMVYLQKENIIDESGMPKERFSAEFPKEGPSILRIQQVVRGDSAAYFCASSPEPLETQYFGPGTRLLVL.

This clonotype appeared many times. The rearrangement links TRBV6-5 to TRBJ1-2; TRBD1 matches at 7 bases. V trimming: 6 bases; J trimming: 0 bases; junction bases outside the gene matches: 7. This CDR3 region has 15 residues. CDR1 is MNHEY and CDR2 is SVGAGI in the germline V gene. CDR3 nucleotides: TGTGCCAGCAGGCTAGGGACAGCTGCTAACTATGGCTACACCTTC. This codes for CASRLGTAANYGYTF.

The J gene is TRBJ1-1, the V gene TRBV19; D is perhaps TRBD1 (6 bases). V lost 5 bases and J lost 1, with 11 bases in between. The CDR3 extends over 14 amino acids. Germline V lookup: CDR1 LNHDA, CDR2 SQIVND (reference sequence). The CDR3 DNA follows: TGTGCCAGTAGTTGGGGACATCAGAACACTGAAGCTTTCTTT. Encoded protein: CASSWGHQNTEAFF.

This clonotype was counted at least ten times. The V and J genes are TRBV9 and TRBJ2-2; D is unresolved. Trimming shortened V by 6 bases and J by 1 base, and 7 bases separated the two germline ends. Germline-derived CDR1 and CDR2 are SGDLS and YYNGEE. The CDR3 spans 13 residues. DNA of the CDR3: TGTGCCAGCATGGCGGAGAACACCGGGGAGCTGTTTTTT. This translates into CASMAENTGELFF.

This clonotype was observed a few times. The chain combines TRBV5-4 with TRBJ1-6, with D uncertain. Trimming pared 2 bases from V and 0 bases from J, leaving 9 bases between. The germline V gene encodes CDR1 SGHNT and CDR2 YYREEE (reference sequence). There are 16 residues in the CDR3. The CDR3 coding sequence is TGTGCCAGCAGCTTTTCAGCGGGCTCCTATAATTCACCCCTCCACTTT. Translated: CASSFSAGSYNSPLHF.